Following are 22 T cell receptor beta chains from one sample sequenced in a study of T cell responses to AZD1222 COVID-19 vaccine. The repertoire was sequenced with immunoSEQ multiplex PCR; TCRdb's copy has only in-frame clones and lacks some. This sample has approximately 120,000 clones, with 80% to 90% found just once. Sample: peripheral blood, taken 28 days after the second AZD1222 dose. These receptor sequences come from an adult who received the AZD1222 COVID-19 vaccine.

V is TRBV10-2 and J is TRBJ1-3; no reliable D call. The CDR3 consists of 14 residues. Germline V gene data show CDR1 as WSHSY and CDR2 as SAAADI. V was clipped by 8 bases and J by 4 bases, with 15 bases between them. The CDR3 protein is CASAGRPRGNTIYF. For the CDR3, the DNA is TGCGCCAGCGCCGGGCGGCCAAGGGGAAACACCATATATTTT.

J is TRBJ1-6 and V is TRBV11-3, with D perhaps matching TRBD1 (5 bases). The V and J ends lost 5 bases and 7 bases respectively, with 18 bases between them. The germline CDR1 and CDR2 sequences are SGHNT and YENEEA. The CDR3 length is 16 residues. The CDR3 nucleotides read TGTGCCAGCAGCGTAACAACCGGGACGTTAAATTCACCCCTCCACTTT. Encoded protein: CASSVTTGTLNSPLHF.

The V and J genes are TRBV27 and TRBJ1-2; TRBD1 agrees at 8 bases. V trimming: 2 bases; J trimming: 6 bases; junction bases outside the gene matches: 2. The CDR3 length is 13 residues. Germline V gives CDR1 MNHEY, CDR2 SMNVEV (reference sequence). The DNA of the CDR3 is TGTGCCAGCAGTTTAACGGGACAGGATGGCTACACCTTC. Residues: CASSLTGQDGYTF.

CDR3 sequence reads: CASGQGLDTEAFF. As DNA, the CDR3 is TGTGCCAGCGGCCAGGGGTTAGACACTGAAGCTTTCTTT. The rearrangement links TRBV5-5 to TRBJ1-1; tentative D call: TRBD1 (6 bases). This CDR3 is 13 amino acids long. Germline assignment: CDR1 SGHKS and CDR2 YYEKEE (reference sequence). V lost 7 bases to trimming and J lost 3 bases, with 13 bases between them.

The J gene is TRBJ2-2, the V gene TRBV5-4; D may match TRBD1 or TRBD2 (5 bases each). The CDR3 covers 17 residues. Trimming removed 0 bases at V and 0 bases at J, with 12 bases between. Germline lookup yields CDR1 SGHNT and CDR2 YYREEE (reference sequence). CDR3 DNA sequence: TGTGCCAGCAGCTTGGGGGTTGGGGGACCGAACACCGGGGAGCTGTTTTTT. Translation: CASSLGVGGPNTGELFF. Full variable domain (rest looked up from reference TRBV5-4 and TRBJ2-2): ETGVTQSPTHLIKTRGQQVTLRCSSQSGHNTVSWYQQALGQGPQFIFQYYREEENGRGNFPPRFSGLQFPNYSSELNVNALELDDSALYLCASSLGVGGPNTGELFFGEGSRLTVL.

The V and J genes are TRBV13 and TRBJ2-7, with D perhaps matching TRBD1 or TRBD2 (5 bases each). The V end was cut by 5 bases, the J end by 3 bases, with 17 bases between. The germline CDR1 and CDR2 sequences are PRHDT and FYEKMQ (reference sequence). The CDR3 has 15 residues. CDR3 residues: CASSRGRREGYEQYF. The CDR3 DNA follows: TGTGCCAGCAGCCGGGGACGGCGTGAAGGCTACGAGCAGTACTTC.

J is TRBJ2-3 and V is TRBV4-1; TRBD1 agrees at 10 bases. This CDR3 comprises 17 residues. Per the germline V gene, CDR1 is MGHRA and CDR2 is YSYEKL. V dropped 8 bases and J dropped 1; count of bases not matched to a gene: 12. CDR3 residues: CASRRPGTGARTDTQYF. The CDR3 DNA follows: TGCGCCAGCCGCCGCCCCGGGACAGGGGCCCGCACAGATACGCAGTATTTT.

V gene TRBV19 combines with J gene TRBJ2-3; perhaps TRBD2 as D (7 bases). Germline values: CDR1 LNHDA, CDR2 SQIVND (reference sequence). The CDR3 consists of 16 residues. CDR3 loop: CTPGGRLKFVADTQYF. The CDR3 coding sequence is TGTACCCCGGGGGGCAGACTTAAGTTTGTTGCGGATACGCAGTATTTT.

This clone was picked up one time. J is TRBJ2-3 and V is TRBV9, with 11 nucleotides matching TRBD1. The germline V gene has CDR1 SGDLS and CDR2 YYNGEE. The CDR3 is 17 amino acids. With V trimmed by 3 bases and J by 2 bases, 8 bases remained unmatched. CDR3 sequence (DNA): TGTGCCAGCAGCGAGAGAGGGACAGGGGGATCCACAGATACGCAGTATTTT. Protein product: CASSERGTGGSTDTQYF.

The chain has TRBV6-5 and TRBJ2-2, with no clear D. V was clipped by 3 bases and J by 8 bases, with 16 bases between them. Per the germline V gene, CDR1 is MNHEY and CDR2 is SVGAGI. The length of the CDR3 is 15 residues. Here the CDR3 reads CASSYQSQTAGELFF. In nucleotides, the CDR3 is TGTGCCAGCAGTTATCAAAGCCAAACCGCGGGGGAGCTGTTTTTT.

The chain joins TRBV5-1 to TRBJ2-3, with TRBD2 matching 8 bases. The CDR3 totals 15 residues. J lost 4 bases, V lost 8 bases, and 12 bases had no gene match. Germline lookup yields CDR1 SGHRS and CDR2 YFSETQ. Written as DNA, the CDR3 is TGCGCCAGTAGTAAGGGGACTAGTTGGTCAGATACGCAGTATTTT. Its protein is CASSKGTSWSDTQYF.

In nucleotides, the CDR3 is TGTGCCAGCACGGGGACAACGGCTTTCTTT. It yields the protein CASTGTTAFF. V and J are TRBV6-5 and TRBJ1-1, with D possibly TRBD1 on 6 matching bases. V was pared by 7 bases and J by 11 bases, with 11 bases between. The CDR3 is 10 residues long. The germline CDR1 and CDR2 sequences are MNHEY and SVGAGI.

V and J are TRBV9 and TRBJ1-1; D is unresolved. Germline V gene lookup returns CDR1 SGDLS and CDR2 YYNGEE. CDR3 size: 14 residues. Trimming shortened V by 2 bases and J by 7 bases, and 15 bases separated the two germline ends. The CDR3 here is CASSVGWGRGEAFF. The CDR3 bases are TGTGCCAGCAGCGTCGGGTGGGGTCGGGGTGAAGCTTTCTTT. Full variable domain (missing parts from reference TRBV9 and TRBJ1-1): DSGVTQTPKHLITATGQRVTLRCSPRSGDLSVYWYQQSLDQGLQFLIQYYNGEERAKGNILERFSAQQFPDLHSELNLSSLELGDSALYFCASSVGWGRGEAFFGQGTRLTVV.

This chain uses TRBV29-1 with TRBJ2-1, with 12 bases aligning to TRBD2. There are 15 residues in the CDR3. The trim removed 6 bases at V and 0 bases at J, leaving 3 bases unmatched. CDR1 and CDR2 from the germline V gene are SQVTM and ANQGSEA. Here the CDR3 reads CSVSTSGSSYNEQFF. The CDR3 coding sequence is TGCAGCGTGTCGACTAGCGGGAGCTCCTACAATGAGCAGTTCTTC.

The chain carries TRBV4-2 and TRBJ2-1; the match to TRBD1 covers 7 bases. In germline, CDR1 is LGHNA, CDR2 YNFKEQ. The J segment lost 0 bases and the V segment lost 1 base, leaving 6 bases of the junction unmatched. The CDR3 has 17 amino acids. CDR3 sequence: CASSQGQGSSSYNEQFF. The CDR3 DNA is TGTGCCAGCAGCCAAGGACAGGGCAGTAGCTCCTACAATGAGCAGTTCTTC.

The chain combines TRBV30 with TRBJ1-3; D ambiguous. V lost 2 bases to trimming and J lost 3 bases, with 11 bases between them. Germline lookup yields CDR1 GTSNPN and CDR2 SVGIG (reference sequence). CDR3 size: 14 residues. This CDR3 is CAWSQRVGGNTIYF. CDR3 DNA sequence: TGTGCCTGGAGTCAGAGGGTTGGTGGAAACACCATATATTTT.

The chain employs TRBV7-2 and TRBJ2-5; unclear D gene. Between the trimmed V and J ends, which lost 2 bases and 7 bases, there was a span of 8 bases. The CDR3 has 12 amino acids. Germline CDR1 reads SGHTA; CDR2 reads FQGNSA. This CDR3 reads CASSLQAPTQYF. In nucleotides, the CDR3 is TGTGCCAGCAGCTTACAGGCCCCGACCCAGTACTTC.

The chain employs TRBV5-1 and TRBJ2-1; TRBD2 is a possible D gene (6 bases). Germline CDR1 and CDR2: SGHRS and YFSETQ. The CDR3 contains 14 residues. The ends were cut back, 4 bases at V and 8 bases at J, with 16 bases in the middle. The CDR3 is CASSGLAWGDEQFF. Written as DNA, the CDR3 is TGCGCCAGCAGCGGTCTAGCTTGGGGGGATGAGCAGTTCTTC.

The chain recombines TRBV15 with TRBJ1-5, with a weak D call TRBD1 (5 bases). V was trimmed by 2 bases and J by 3 bases, leaving 11 bases between them. Germline CDR1 LNHNV, CDR2 YYDKDF (reference sequence). The CDR3 has 15 residues. CDR3 amino acids: CATSRTRQNNQPQHF. Here the CDR3 DNA reads TGTGCCACCAGCAGAACTAGACAGAACAATCAGCCCCAGCATTTT.

The chain couples TRBV2 to TRBJ2-7, with a possible D match to TRBD1 (5 bases). Germline assignment: CDR1 SNHLY and CDR2 FYNNEI. This CDR3 has 13 amino acids. Trimming took off 3 bases at V and 7 bases at J, with 13 bases between the two ends. Here the CDR3 DNA reads TGTGCCAGCAGTGACGACAGCGACGTGGAGCAGTACTTC. It yields the protein CASSDDSDVEQYF.

The V gene is TRBV5-4, the J gene TRBJ2-3, with a possible D match to TRBD1 (5 bases). This CDR3 is built from 14 residues. Germline-derived CDR1 and CDR2 are SGHNT and YYREEE (reference sequence). Trimming shortened V by 1 base and J by 5 bases, and 11 bases separated the two germline ends. CDR3 region: CASSLSQGKDTQYF. CDR3 bases: TGTGCCAGCAGCTTGTCGCAGGGAAAAGATACGCAGTATTTT.

The chain employs TRBV7-3 and TRBJ1-1, with a weak D call TRBD1 (5 bases). The CDR3 has 13 residues. Germline V gene sequence: CDR1 SGHTA, CDR2 FQGTGA. V lost 3 bases and J lost 4, with 9 bases in between. The CDR3 bases are TGTGCCAGCAGCTTCGGGGCAGTCACTGAAGCTTTCTTT. This sequence encodes CASSFGAVTEAFF.